This entry features one T cell receptor beta chain sequence. Donors were healthy HIV-negative adults without recently reported acute infections or vaccinations. Unsorted samples, those not sorted, used approximately 100 million PBMCs for genomic DNA. The V gene's germline CDR1 is SGDLS and CDR2 YYNGEE. This CDR3 region has 16 residues. With 3 bases clipped from V and 4 bases from J, the junction kept 6 bases outside the gene matches. Input per replicate PCR of unsorted PBMC was roughly 320 ng DNA, corresponding to 33,000 or so T cell genomes. Here immunoSEQ multiplex PCR was the method, and the copy in TCRdb shows in-frame clones only, minus some. The sample has approximately 470,000 clones; over 70% are singletons. This entry is derived from a study of shared clonotypes between healthy human individuals. Whole-study context: Donors, aged 18 to 49, were two women and three men.

This TCR was recovered from a woman aged 40 to 55 in good health. Some clones in this sample may be carry-over from other donors' samples. This chain joins TRBV9 and TRBJ2-7, with 14 positions matching TRBD2. Sequenced: PBMCs. The CDR3 sequence is CASSEGTSGSIYEQYF. The CDR3 coding sequence is TGTGCCAGCAGCGAGGGGACTAGCGGGAGTATATACGAGCAGTACTTC.